The 20 T cell receptor beta chains presented below share a single source sample, sequenced in a study of blood T cell repertoires in COVID-19. Some clones are missing from TCRdb's copy, which holds only in-frame ones; the method was immunoSEQ multiplex PCR. The repertoire includes 55,000 to 70,000 clones, about 87% of them detected once, and under 1.3% sits in the top ten. The sample comprised peripheral blood. Receptors were obtained from a man in his 70s with acute or convalescent COVID-19.

The CDR3 nucleotides read TGTGCCATCAGTGAGAAGGGACTAGCGGTACAGATGCAGTTCTTC. Encoded protein: CAISEKGLAVQMQFF. The chain combines TRBV10-3 with TRBJ2-1; 11 bases are a match to TRBD2. This CDR3 has 15 amino acids. The V segment lost 2 bases and the J segment 12 bases; nucleotides outside the gene matches: 9. Germline V gene sequence: CDR1 ENHRY, CDR2 SYGVKD.

V usage is TRBV3-1 (or the pseudogene TRBV3-2) and J usage is TRBJ2-3; no clear D gene. V dropped 1 base and J dropped 0 bases, with 8 bases sitting between them. This CDR3 is 15 amino acids long. The germline CDR1 and CDR2 sequences are LGHDT and YNNKEL (reference sequence). CDR3: CASSQGQASTDTQYF. The CDR3 region has the DNA TGTGCCAGCAGCCAAGGGCAGGCAAGCACAGATACGCAGTATTTT.

The gene calls are TRBV5-5 and TRBJ2-3, with 7 bases that match TRBD1. The germline V gene encodes CDR1 SGHKS and CDR2 YYEKEE (reference sequence). The V segment lost 4 bases and the J segment 1 base; nucleotides outside the gene matches: 6. This CDR3 has 15 amino acids. The CDR3 DNA follows: TGTGCCAGCAGCAGGGAACAGGGGCGCACAGATACGCAGTATTTT. Amino acids: CASSREQGRTDTQYF.

V usage is TRBV5-1 and J usage is TRBJ2-3, with D possibly being TRBD2 (6 bases). The CDR3 runs to 14 residues. Germline V gives CDR1 SGHRS, CDR2 YFSETQ. The V end lost 5 bases, the J end lost 4 bases, and 14 bases lay between the germline ends. The CDR3 DNA reads as TGCGCCAGCAGTTGGAGGGAAGCGTCAGATACGCAGTATTTT. Residues: CASSWREASDTQYF.

This clone was detected only once. The V and J genes are TRBV7-9 and TRBJ2-7; 8 bases line up with TRBD2. In germline, CDR1 is SEHNR, CDR2 FQNEAQ (reference sequence). The CDR3 runs 15 residues. V lost 4 bases, J lost 4 bases, and 9 bases stayed unmatched. In DNA, the CDR3 is TGTGCCAGCAGCTCCAAAGCGGGAGTAGGTTACGAGCAGTACTTC. This encodes CASSSKAGVGYEQYF.

This chain links TRBV10-1 with TRBJ1-2; maybe TRBD1 (6 bases). Germline V lookup: CDR1 WNHNN, CDR2 SYGVQD (reference sequence). The CDR3 spans 13 residues. V was pared by 0 bases and J by 5 bases, with 7 bases between. CDR3 coding DNA: TGCGCCAGCAGTGAGTCAAGGGGGTATGGCTACACCTTC. It is translated as CASSESRGYGYTF.

The genes are TRBV5-1 and TRBJ1-5; TRBD1 might be the D (5 bases). Germline lookup yields CDR1 SGHRS and CDR2 YFSETQ. The CDR3 length is 19 residues. Trimming removed 1 base from V and 0 bases from J, with 20 bases in between. The CDR3 nucleotides are TGCGCCAGCAGCTTGCGCCCTCAGGGCTTAGGGGATAGCAATCAGCCCCAGCATTTT. Translated: CASSLRPQGLGDSNQPQHF.

This chain uses TRBV27 with TRBJ2-7; 7 nucleotides match TRBD1. The CDR3 is 14 residues long. V trimming: 4 bases; J trimming: 3 bases; junction bases outside the gene matches: 6. Per the germline V gene, CDR1 is MNHEY and CDR2 is SMNVEV (reference sequence). The CDR3 sequence: CASSSTGIFYEQYF. Written as DNA, the CDR3 is TGTGCCAGCAGTTCGACAGGGATTTTCTACGAGCAGTACTTC.

The rearrangement uses TRBV5-1 and TRBJ2-2; 10 nucleotides agree with TRBD1. The CDR3 has 15 amino acids. V lost 3 bases, J lost 6 bases, and 5 bases stayed unmatched. Germline assignment: CDR1 SGHRS and CDR2 YFSETQ. The CDR3: CASSSGQGGSGELFF. In DNA, the CDR3 is TGCGCCAGCAGCTCCGGACAGGGGGGTTCCGGGGAGCTGTTTTTT.

The chain has TRBV4-1 and TRBJ2-5; 12 positions agree with TRBD2. The junction had 4 bases not matched to a gene; V was cut back by 0 bases and J by 2 bases. Per germline, CDR1 MGHRA and CDR2 YSYEKL. The CDR3 has 17 residues. The CDR3 reads CASSQDWLAGGQETQYF. For the CDR3, the DNA is TGCGCCAGCAGCCAAGATTGGCTAGCGGGGGGGCAAGAGACCCAGTACTTC.

V gene TRBV12-5 combines with J gene TRBJ1-5; D gene uncertain. V lost 0 bases to trimming and J lost 9 bases, with 9 bases between them. The CDR3 consists of 13 residues. The V gene's germline CDR1 is LGHNT and CDR2 FRNRAP. In nucleotides, the CDR3 is TGTGCTAGTGGTTTGGTAGAAACTGCGCCCCAGCATTTT. Encoded protein: CASGLVETAPQHF.

In its sample, this clone was seen once. The chain employs TRBV6-4 and TRBJ1-2, with no clear D. V was shortened by 3 bases and J by 1 base, with 9 bases between the two germline ends. The CDR3 extends over 14 amino acids. Germline V gene data show CDR1 as MRHNA and CDR2 as SNTAGT. The CDR3 bases are TGTGCCAGCAGTGAACAGAACTTTAACTATGGCTACACCTTC. This sequence encodes CASSEQNFNYGYTF.

This clone appeared a single time. The CDR3 loop is CASSLGFLASTGELFF. The CDR3 DNA follows: TGCGCCAGCAGCTTGGGTTTCCTCGCGAGCACCGGGGAGCTGTTTTTT. The gene calls are TRBV5-1 and TRBJ2-2; D uncertain. This CDR3 is 16 amino acids long. Between the trimmed V and J ends, which lost 0 bases and 4 bases, there was a span of 13 bases. Germline V gene sequence: CDR1 SGHRS, CDR2 YFSETQ.

The rearrangement uses TRBV30 and TRBJ2-4, with D possibly TRBD1 on 6 matching bases. V was trimmed by 2 bases and J by 3 bases, leaving 14 bases between them. The CDR3 is 15 residues long. Germline V gene sequence: CDR1 GTSNPN, CDR2 SVGIG (reference sequence). The CDR3 coding sequence is TGTGCCTGGAGTCAGGGGCAATGGGTCAAAAACATTCAGTACTTC. This gives the protein CAWSQGQWVKNIQYF.

The chain links TRBV25-1 to TRBJ1-2; D gene unclear. Trimming took 3 bases from V and 0 from J, leaving 8 bases between them. CDR3 length equals 14 residues. From germline, CDR1 is MGHDK and CDR2 SYGVNS. As DNA, the CDR3 is TGTGCCAGCAGTGAGAGGGATTCTAACTATGGCTACACCTTC. Protein: CASSERDSNYGYTF.

V gene TRBV27 combines with J gene TRBJ2-1, with TRBD1 matching 7 bases. Looked up from germline, CDR1 is MNHEY and CDR2 is SMNVEV (reference sequence). J lost 5 bases, V lost 0 bases, and 7 bases had no gene match. The CDR3 contains 16 residues. CDR3 DNA sequence: TGTGCCAGCAGTTTATCCCCGCGGACAGGCAACAATGAGCAGTTCTTC. It codes for CASSLSPRTGNNEQFF.

This sequence joins TRBV28 and TRBJ1-1, with 7 bases lining up with TRBD1. J gave up 10 bases and V 8 bases, and 7 bases lay outside the gene matches. CDR3 length: 11 amino acids. Germline V CDR1 and CDR2: MDHEN, SYDVKM. CDR3 DNA: TGTGCCAGCGAACAGGGGTCAGGAGCTTTCTTT. Protein sequence: CASEQGSGAFF.

J is TRBJ1-4 and V is TRBV18; D remains unclear. Trimming left V 4 bases short and J 8 bases short, with 11 bases between. Germline V gives CDR1 KGHSH, CDR2 LQKENI. This CDR3 is 13 amino acids long. The CDR3 nucleotides read TGTGCCAGCTCACTAGGCGTACAGGAAAAACTGTTTTTT. Amino acids: CASSLGVQEKLFF.

The gene calls are TRBV5-1 and TRBJ1-1, with D tentatively TRBD1 (6 bases). From germline, CDR1 is SGHRS and CDR2 YFSETQ. Trimming removed 5 bases at V and 0 bases at J, with 17 bases between. The CDR3 has 16 residues. The CDR3 DNA is TGCGCCAGCAGTCCTGACTTCGGACAGCTGAACACTGAAGCTTTCTTT. The encoded protein is CASSPDFGQLNTEAFF.

The chain combines TRBV6-6 with TRBJ1-1; D may be TRBD1 (5 bases). Trimming stripped 6 bases from V and 0 bases from J, with 17 bases between. The germline V gene has CDR1 MNHNY and CDR2 SVGAGI (reference sequence). There are 16 residues in the CDR3. The DNA for the CDR3 is TGTGCCAGCAGCCCCAGCCCCCGGACACTGAACACTGAAGCTTTCTTT. Protein product: CASSPSPRTLNTEAFF.